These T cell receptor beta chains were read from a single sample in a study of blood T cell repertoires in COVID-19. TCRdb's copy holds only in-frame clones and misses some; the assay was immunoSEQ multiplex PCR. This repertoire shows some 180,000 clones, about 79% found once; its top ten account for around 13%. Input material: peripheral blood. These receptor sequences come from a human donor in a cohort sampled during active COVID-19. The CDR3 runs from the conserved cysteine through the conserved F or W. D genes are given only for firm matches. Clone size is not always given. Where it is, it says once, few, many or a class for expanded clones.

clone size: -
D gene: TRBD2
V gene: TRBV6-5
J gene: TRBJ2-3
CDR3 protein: CASSLTSGTTDTQYF
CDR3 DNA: TGTGCCAGCAGTCTGACTAGCGGGACCACAGATACGCAGTATTTT

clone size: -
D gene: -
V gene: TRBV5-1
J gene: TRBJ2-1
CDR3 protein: CASSLDRDTQFF
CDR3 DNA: TGCGCCAGCAGCTTGGACCGGGACACGCAGTTCTTC

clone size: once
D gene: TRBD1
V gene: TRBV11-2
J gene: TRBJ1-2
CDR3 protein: CASSLDQGTVPRYTF
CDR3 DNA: TGTGCCAGCAGCTTAGATCAGGGGACAGTCCCTCGCTACACCTTC

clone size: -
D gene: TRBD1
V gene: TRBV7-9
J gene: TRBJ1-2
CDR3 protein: CASSSAGTGGYGYTF
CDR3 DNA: TGTGCCAGCAGCTCCGCCGGGACAGGGGGGTATGGCTACACCTTC

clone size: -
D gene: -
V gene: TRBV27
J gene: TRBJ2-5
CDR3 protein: CASSLSVDLINQETQYF
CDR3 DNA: TGTGCCAGCAGTCTTTCCGTCGACTTGATTAACCAAGAGACCCAGTACTTC

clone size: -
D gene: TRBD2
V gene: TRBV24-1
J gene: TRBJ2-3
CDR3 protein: CATSDRLAGGPDTQYF
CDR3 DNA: TGTGCCACCAGTGACCGACTAGCGGGAGGGCCAGATACGCAGTATTTT

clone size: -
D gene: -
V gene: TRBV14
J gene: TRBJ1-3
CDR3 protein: CASSQAPFFGNTIYF
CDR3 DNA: TGTGCCAGCAGCCAAGCCCCTTTTTTTGGAAACACCATATATTTT

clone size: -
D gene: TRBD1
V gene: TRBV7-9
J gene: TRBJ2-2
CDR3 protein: CASEGARNTGELFF
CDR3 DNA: TGTGCCAGTGAGGGGGCTCGGAACACCGGGGAGCTGTTTTTT

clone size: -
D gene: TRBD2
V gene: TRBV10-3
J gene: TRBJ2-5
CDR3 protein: CAISESGSGRQETQYF
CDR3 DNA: TGTGCCATCAGTGAGTCGGGTAGCGGGAGACAAGAGACCCAGTACTTC

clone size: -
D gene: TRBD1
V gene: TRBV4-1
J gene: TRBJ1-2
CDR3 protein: CASSQPRQGAYGYTF
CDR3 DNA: TGCGCCAGCAGCCAGCCTCGACAGGGTGCCTATGGCTACACCTTC

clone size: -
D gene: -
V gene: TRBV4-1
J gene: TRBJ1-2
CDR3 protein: CASSQGGSSNYGYTF
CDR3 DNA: TGCGCCAGCAGCCAAGGAGGCAGCTCTAACTATGGCTACACCTTC

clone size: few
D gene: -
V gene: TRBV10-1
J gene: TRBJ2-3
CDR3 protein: CASSEPNMDTQYF
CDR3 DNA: TGCGCCAGCAGTGAGCCCAACATGGATACGCAGTATTTT

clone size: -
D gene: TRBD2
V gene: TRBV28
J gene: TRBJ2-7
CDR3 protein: CASSLAGGQYEQYF
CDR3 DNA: TGTGCCAGCAGTTTAGCGGGAGGGCAATACGAGCAGTACTTC

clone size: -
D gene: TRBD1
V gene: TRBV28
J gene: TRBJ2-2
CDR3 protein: CASSLYGQGRAGELFF
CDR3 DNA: TGTGCCAGCAGTTTATATGGACAGGGAAGGGCCGGGGAGCTGTTTTTT

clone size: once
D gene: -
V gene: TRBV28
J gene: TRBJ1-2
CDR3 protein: CASSGTGDSYGYTF
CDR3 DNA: TGTGCCAGCAGCGGGACGGGAGATTCATATGGCTACACCTTC